Here is one T cell receptor beta chain with its context. The antigen is not known. Arm-PCR with iRepertoire HTBI primers amplified the CDR3 regions for these TCR beta libraries. TCRdb reprocessed the multiplex PCR reads via MiXCR and lists one record per CDR3 protein. The sample has a few hundred thousand distinct CDR3 sequences, about 15% seen once. Documented time point: newly diagnosed GD, antithyroid drugs for less than 3 months. From PBMCs, RNA was extracted and then used to make the TCR library. This record belongs to a study of regulatory T cells in long-lasting Graves disease. Germline-derived CDR1 and CDR2 are DFQATT and SNEGSKA (reference sequence). The CDR3 has 13 residues. Deletions cut 7 bases from V and 4 bases from J, with 16 bases between. General study results and limits: Persistent disease was associated with favored TRBV28 usage and with favored use of TRBJ1-2 and TRBJ2-5.

These data also featured in a second study, about T cells in Graves' hyperthyroidism and ophthalmopathy. From that report: It was uncontrolled infection, other autoimmune disease, pregnancy or lactation that excluded patients.

The chain combines TRBV20-1 with TRBJ1-1; D remains unclear. This sequence was found in a woman in her 40s with Graves disease. The specimen comprised peripheral blood mononuclear cells (PBMCs), sampled at new diagnosis, from a patient treated with antithyroid drugs. CDR3 nucleotide sequence: TGCAGTGAAAGAGCGGGTTCAGGCACTGAAGCTTTCTTT. Protein: CSERAGSGTEAFF.